What follows is one TCR beta chain and its context. Its target is not known. Germline V CDR1 and CDR2: SGHDT, YYEEEE. The CDR3 extends over 16 amino acids. A second roughly 7 to 12 cycle PCR used barcoded and J-beta primers. TCRdb re-derived calls from the 5' RACE reads in MiXCR, one entry per CDR3 protein. The data contain 650,000 to 900,000 distinct CDR3 sequences, less than 80% of them singletons. Those donating, healthy Caucasian individuals from Russia, were aged 6 to 90. The entry originates in a study of blood T cells in healthy people across ages. Study-level findings and limits: Possibly, changes in expanded clonotypes were confounded because donor CMV status was unknown. Diversity estimates drawn from one million T cells were deemed underestimates.

Sequencing was carried out using blood. The V call is TRBV5-6, the J call TRBJ2-7; the match to TRBD2 covers 13 bases. The J call could be wrong; TRBJ2-5 is a better fit for the DNA end. The TCR originated in a young man in good health. The CDR3 DNA reads as TGTGCCAGCAGCTTGGGTCCGGGACTAGCGGGGGAGACCCAGTACTTC. It specifies CASSLGPGLAGETQYF.